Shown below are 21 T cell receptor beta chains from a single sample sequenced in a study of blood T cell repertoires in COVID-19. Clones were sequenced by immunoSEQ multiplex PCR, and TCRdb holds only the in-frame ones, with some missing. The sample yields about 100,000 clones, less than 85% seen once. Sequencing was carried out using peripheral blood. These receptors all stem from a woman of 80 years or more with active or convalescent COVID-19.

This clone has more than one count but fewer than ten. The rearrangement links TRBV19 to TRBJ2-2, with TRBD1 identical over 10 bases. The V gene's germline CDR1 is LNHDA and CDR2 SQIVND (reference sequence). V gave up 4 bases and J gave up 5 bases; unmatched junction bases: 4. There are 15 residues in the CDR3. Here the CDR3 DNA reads TGTGCCAGTAGTACGGACAGGGGGGGAACCGGGGAGCTGTTTTTT. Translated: CASSTDRGGTGELFF. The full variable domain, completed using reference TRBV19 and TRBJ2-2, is DGGITQSPKYLFRKEGQNVTLSCEQNLNHDAMYWYRQDPGQGLRLIYYSQIVNDFQKGDIAEGYSVSREKKESFPLTVTSAQKNPTAFYLCASSTDRGGTGELFFGEGSRLTVL.

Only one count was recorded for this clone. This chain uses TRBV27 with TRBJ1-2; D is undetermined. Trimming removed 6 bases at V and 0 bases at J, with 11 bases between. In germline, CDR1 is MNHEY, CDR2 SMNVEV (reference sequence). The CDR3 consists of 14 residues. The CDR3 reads CASSLTYSNYGYTF. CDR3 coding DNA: TGTGCCAGCAGCCTTACTTATTCTAACTATGGCTACACCTTC.

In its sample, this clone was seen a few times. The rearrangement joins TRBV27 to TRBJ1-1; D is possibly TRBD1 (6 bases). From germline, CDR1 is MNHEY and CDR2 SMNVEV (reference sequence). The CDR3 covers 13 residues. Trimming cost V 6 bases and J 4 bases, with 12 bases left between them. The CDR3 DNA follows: TGTGCCAGCAGACCAACAGGGTTCACTGAAGCTTTCTTT. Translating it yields CASRPTGFTEAFF.

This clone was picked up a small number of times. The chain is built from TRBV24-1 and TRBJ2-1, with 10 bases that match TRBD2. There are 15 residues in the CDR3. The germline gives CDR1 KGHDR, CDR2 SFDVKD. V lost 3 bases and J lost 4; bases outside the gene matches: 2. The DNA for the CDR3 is TGTGCCACCAGTGATAGCGGGAGGGCTTACAATGAGCAGTTCTTC. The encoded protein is CATSDSGRAYNEQFF.

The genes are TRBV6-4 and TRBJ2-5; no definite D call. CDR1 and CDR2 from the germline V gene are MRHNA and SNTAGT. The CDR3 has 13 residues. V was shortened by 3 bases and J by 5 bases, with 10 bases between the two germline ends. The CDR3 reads CASSEWPGETQYF. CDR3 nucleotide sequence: TGTGCCAGCAGTGAGTGGCCCGGGGAGACCCAGTACTTC.

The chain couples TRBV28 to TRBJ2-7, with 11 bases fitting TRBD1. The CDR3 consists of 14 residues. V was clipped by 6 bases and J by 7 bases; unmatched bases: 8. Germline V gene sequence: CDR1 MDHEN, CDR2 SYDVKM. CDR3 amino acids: CASSRTGGGVEQYF. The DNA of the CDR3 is TGTGCCAGCAGCCGGACAGGGGGCGGGGTGGAGCAGTACTTC.

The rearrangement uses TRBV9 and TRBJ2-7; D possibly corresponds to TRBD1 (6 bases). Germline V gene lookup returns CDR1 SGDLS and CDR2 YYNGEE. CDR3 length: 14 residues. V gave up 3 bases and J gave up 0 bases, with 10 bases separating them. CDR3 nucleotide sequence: TGTGCCAGCAGCGCCACAGGGAGCTCCTACGAGCAGTACTTC. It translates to CASSATGSSYEQYF.

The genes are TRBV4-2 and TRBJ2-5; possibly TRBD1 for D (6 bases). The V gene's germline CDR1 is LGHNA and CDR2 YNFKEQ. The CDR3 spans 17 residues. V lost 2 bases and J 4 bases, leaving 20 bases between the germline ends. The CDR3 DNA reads TGTGCCAGCAGCCAAAACCCCTCAGGGGCTAGGGGAGAGACCCAGTACTTC. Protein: CASSQNPSGARGETQYF.

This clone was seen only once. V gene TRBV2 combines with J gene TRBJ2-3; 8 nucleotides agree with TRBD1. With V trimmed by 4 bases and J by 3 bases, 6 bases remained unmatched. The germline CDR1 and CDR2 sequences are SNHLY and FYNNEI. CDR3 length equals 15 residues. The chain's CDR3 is CASSAGTGFTDTQYF. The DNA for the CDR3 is TGTGCCAGCAGTGCCGGGACAGGTTTTACAGATACGCAGTATTTT.

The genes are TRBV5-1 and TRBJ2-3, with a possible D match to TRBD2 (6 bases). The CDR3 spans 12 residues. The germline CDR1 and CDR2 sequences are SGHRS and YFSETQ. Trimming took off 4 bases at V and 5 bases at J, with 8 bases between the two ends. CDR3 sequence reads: CASSPGLDTQYF. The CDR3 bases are TGCGCCAGCAGCCCGGGACTAGATACGCAGTATTTT.

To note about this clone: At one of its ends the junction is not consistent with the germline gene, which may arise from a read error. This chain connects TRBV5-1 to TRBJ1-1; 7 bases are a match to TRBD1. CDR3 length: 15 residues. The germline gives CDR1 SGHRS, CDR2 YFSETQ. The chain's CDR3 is CASSLSNNRGEVIFF. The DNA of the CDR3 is TGTGCCAGCAGCTTGTCAAACAACAGGGGAGAAGTCATTTTCTTT. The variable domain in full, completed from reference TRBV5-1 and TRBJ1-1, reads KAGVTQTPRYLIKTRGQQVTLSCSPISGHRSVSWYQQTPGQGLQFLFEYFSETQRNKGNFPGRFSGRQFSNSRSEMNVSTLELGDSALYLCASSLSNNRGEVIFFGQGTRLTVV.

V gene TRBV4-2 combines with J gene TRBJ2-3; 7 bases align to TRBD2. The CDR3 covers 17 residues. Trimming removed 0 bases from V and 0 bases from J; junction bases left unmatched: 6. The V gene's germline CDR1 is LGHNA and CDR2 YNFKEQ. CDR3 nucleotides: TGTGCCAGCAGCCAAGACCCTAGCGGACCTAGCACAGATACGCAGTATTTT. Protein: CASSQDPSGPSTDTQYF.

The CDR3 loop reads CAWRPGLLVGELFF. The CDR3 DNA reads as TGTGCCTGGAGGCCGGGACTCCTCGTCGGGGAGCTGTTTTTT. This rearrangement joins TRBV30 to TRBJ2-2; D might be TRBD2 (6 bases). Trimming took 3 bases from V and 7 from J, leaving 15 bases between them. Germline V lookup: CDR1 GTSNPN, CDR2 SVGIG (reference sequence). The CDR3 loop spans 14 amino acids. Based on the CDR3 plus reference TRBV30 and TRBJ2-2, the full variable domain is SQTIHQWPATLVQPVGSPLSLECTVEGTSNPNLYWYRQAAGRGLQLLFYSVGIGQISSEVPQNLSASRPQDRQFILSSKKLLLSDSGFYLCAWRPGLLVGELFFGEGSRLTVL.

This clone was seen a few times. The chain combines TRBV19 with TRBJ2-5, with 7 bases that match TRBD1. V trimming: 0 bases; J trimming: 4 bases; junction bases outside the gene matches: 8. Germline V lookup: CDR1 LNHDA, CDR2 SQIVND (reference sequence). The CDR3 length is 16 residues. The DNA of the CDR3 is TGTGCCAGTAGTATAGACGCGACAGGGTGGCTAGAGACCCAGTACTTC. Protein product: CASSIDATGWLETQYF.

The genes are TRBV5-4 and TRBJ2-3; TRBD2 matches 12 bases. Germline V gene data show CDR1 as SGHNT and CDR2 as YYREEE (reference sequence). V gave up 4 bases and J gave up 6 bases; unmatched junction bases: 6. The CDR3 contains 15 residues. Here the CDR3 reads CASSGGTSGWDTQYF. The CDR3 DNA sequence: TGTGCCAGCAGCGGGGGGACTAGCGGGTGGGATACGCAGTATTTT.

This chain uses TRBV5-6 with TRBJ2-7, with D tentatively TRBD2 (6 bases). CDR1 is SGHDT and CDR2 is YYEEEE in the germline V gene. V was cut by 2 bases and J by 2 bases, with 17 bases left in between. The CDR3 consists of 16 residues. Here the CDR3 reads CASSFSLAPGAYEQYF. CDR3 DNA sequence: TGTGCCAGCAGCTTCAGTCTCGCTCCGGGAGCCTACGAGCAGTACTTC.

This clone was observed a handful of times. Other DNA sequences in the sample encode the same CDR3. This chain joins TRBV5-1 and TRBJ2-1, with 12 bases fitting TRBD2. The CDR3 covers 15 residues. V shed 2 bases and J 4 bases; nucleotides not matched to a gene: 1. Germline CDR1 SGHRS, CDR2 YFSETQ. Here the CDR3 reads CASSLGTSGYNEQFF. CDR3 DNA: TGCGCCAGCAGCTTAGGGACTAGCGGGTACAATGAGCAGTTCTTC. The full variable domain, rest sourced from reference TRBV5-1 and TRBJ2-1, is KAGVTQTPRYLIKTRGQQVTLSCSPISGHRSVSWYQQTPGQGLQFLFEYFSETQRNKGNFPGRFSGRQFSNSRSEMNVSTLELGDSALYLCASSLGTSGYNEQFFGPGTRLTVL.

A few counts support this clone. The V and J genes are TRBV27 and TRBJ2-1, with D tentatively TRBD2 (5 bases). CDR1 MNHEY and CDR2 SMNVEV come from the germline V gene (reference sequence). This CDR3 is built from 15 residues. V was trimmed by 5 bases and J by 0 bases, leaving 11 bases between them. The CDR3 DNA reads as TGTGCCAGCAGTCCACTAGAGGGCTCCTACAATGAGCAGTTCTTC. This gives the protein CASSPLEGSYNEQFF.

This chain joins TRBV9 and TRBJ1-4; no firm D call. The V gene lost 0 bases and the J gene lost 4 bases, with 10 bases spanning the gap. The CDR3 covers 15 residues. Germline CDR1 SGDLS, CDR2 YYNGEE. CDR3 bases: TGTGCCAGCAGCGTAGGACTTTCCTTTAATGAAAAACTGTTTTTT. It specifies CASSVGLSFNEKLFF.

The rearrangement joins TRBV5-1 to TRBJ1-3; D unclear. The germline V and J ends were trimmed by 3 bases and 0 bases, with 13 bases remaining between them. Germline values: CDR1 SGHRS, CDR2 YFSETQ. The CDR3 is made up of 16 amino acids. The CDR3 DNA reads TGCGCCAGCAGCTCCGATTCCGGGAGCTCTGGAAACACCATATATTTT. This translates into CASSSDSGSSGNTIYF.

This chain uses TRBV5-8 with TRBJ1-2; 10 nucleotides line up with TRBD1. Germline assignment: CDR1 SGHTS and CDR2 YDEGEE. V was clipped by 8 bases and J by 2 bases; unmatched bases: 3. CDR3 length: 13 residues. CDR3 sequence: CARTGGANYGYTF. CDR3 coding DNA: TGTGCCAGGACAGGGGGCGCGAACTATGGCTACACCTTC.